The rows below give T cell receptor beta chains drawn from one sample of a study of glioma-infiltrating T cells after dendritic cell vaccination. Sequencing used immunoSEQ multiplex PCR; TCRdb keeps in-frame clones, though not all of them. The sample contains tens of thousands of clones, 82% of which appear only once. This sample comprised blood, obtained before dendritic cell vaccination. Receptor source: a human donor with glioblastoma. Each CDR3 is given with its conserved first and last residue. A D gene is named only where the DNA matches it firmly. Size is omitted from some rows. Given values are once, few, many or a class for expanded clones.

TGCGCCAGCAGCCAAGAAGGGACAGTTCGGTATACGCAGTATTTT | CASSQEGTVRYTQYF | TRBJ2-3 | once | TRBV4-1 | TRBD1
TGCAGCGTCCAGGGACTAGCCCCCGCCGGGGAGCTGTTTTTT | CSVQGLAPAGELFF | TRBJ2-2 | . | TRBV29-1 | TRBD2
TGTGCCAGCAGTTATAGCGGGGGTAGCAATCAGCCCCAGCATTTT | CASSYSGGSNQPQHF | TRBJ1-5 | . | TRBV6-5 | .
TGCAGTGCCAGGGCTAGGGATACGCAGTATTTT | CSARARDTQYF | TRBJ2-3 | . | TRBV20-1 | .
TGTGCCAGTAGTACCACAGGGGGCCGACCCAAAAACATTCAGTACTTC | CASSTTGGRPKNIQYF | TRBJ2-4 | . | TRBV19 | TRBD1
TGTGCCAGCACCCAGAAACAGGGCTGGGGCTACACCTTC | CASTQKQGWGYTF | TRBJ1-2 | . | TRBV5-8 | .
TGTGCCAGCAGCTCGGGACAGGGGTCGAGTGGCTACACCTTC | CASSSGQGSSGYTF | TRBJ1-2 | . | TRBV7-2 | TRBD1
TGTGCCAGCGGTCGGACAGGGGAAGAGACCCAGTACTTC | CASGRTGEETQYF | TRBJ2-5 | few | TRBV6-5 | TRBD1
TGTGCCAGCAGTGGCGACAACCCCGGGGGCAATCAGCCCCAGCATTTT | CASSGDNPGGNQPQHF | TRBJ1-5 | . | TRBV2 | .
TGTGCCAGCATCAGGGGGTTCAATCAGCCCCAGCATTTT | CASIRGFNQPQHF | TRBJ1-5 | . | TRBV2 | TRBD1
TGCGCCAGCAGCGAGGGACAGAACTACAATGAGCAGTTCTTC | CASSEGQNYNEQFF | TRBJ2-1 | . | TRBV5-1 | TRBD1
TGTGCCAGCAGCTTAGTGGCTAGCGGGGGGCCCGGCACAGATACGCAGTATTTT | CASSLVASGGPGTDTQYF | TRBJ2-3 | . | TRBV7-2 | TRBD2
TGTGCCAGCAGCCATGGGAGCGGGGCCGGAGAGACCCAGTACTTC | CASSHGSGAGETQYF | TRBJ2-5 | . | TRBV14 | TRBD2
TGTGCCAGCAGTTACGACAGGGGCCATGGCAATGAGCAGTTCTTC | CASSYDRGHGNEQFF | TRBJ2-1 | once | TRBV6-5 | TRBD1
TGTGCCAGCAGCGTAGACCCCCGGAGCTCCTACAATGAGCAGTTCTTC | CASSVDPRSSYNEQFF | TRBJ2-1 | . | TRBV9 | .
TGTGCCAGCAGCTTAGCGACGGCGGGGAATGAAAAACTGTTTTTT | CASSLATAGNEKLFF | TRBJ1-4 | . | TRBV11-2 | .
TGTGCCATCAGTGATTCGTCCTACGAGCAGTACTTC | CAISDSSYEQYF | TRBJ2-7 | few | TRBV10-3 | .
TGTTCTGTAGGCGGGAACACAGATACGCAGTATTTT | CSVGGNTDTQYF | TRBJ2-3 | . | TRBV10-3 | .
TGTGCCAGCAGCGTCTCTAGCGGGAGGGCCCTGGGTGAGCAGTTCTTC | CASSVSSGRALGEQFF | TRBJ2-1 | . | TRBV9 | TRBD2
TGTGCCAGCAGCTTGGGAGGGAGCACCTACAATGAGCAGTTCTTC | CASSLGGSTYNEQFF | TRBJ2-1 | . | TRBV5-4 | .
TGTGCCAGCAGCGTCATAACAGGGCACTCCTACAATGAGCAGTTCTTC | CASSVITGHSYNEQFF | TRBJ2-1 | . | TRBV13 | .
TGTGCCAGCAGCCGGACTAGTCGTAGCAATGAGCAGTTCTTC | CASSRTSRSNEQFF | TRBJ2-1 | . | TRBV7-2 | TRBD2
TGCGCCAGCAGCTTGGGTCAGTTAAATGAAAAACTGTTTTTT | CASSLGQLNEKLFF | TRBJ1-4 | . | TRBV5-1 | .
TGCGCCAGCAGCTATACAGGGGGGAGTAACTATGGCTACACCTTC | CASSYTGGSNYGYTF | TRBJ1-2 | . | TRBV5-1 | TRBD1
TGTGCCAGTAGTATTAGGCAGGGCGGGATTTATGGCTACACCTTC | CASSIRQGGIYGYTF | TRBJ1-2 | . | TRBV19 | .
TGTGCCAGCAGCCCCCGGACAGACCCCTATGGCTACACCTTC | CASSPRTDPYGYTF | TRBJ1-2 | . | TRBV2 | .
TGTGCTAGTGGTTTTTGGGGGACACCCGAATTTTATGGCTACACCTTC | CASGFWGTPEFYGYTF | TRBJ1-2 | once | TRBV12-5 | .
TGTGCCTGGAGTCCCCTAGGCCAGGGGAACACTGAAGCTTTCTTT | CAWSPLGQGNTEAFF | TRBJ1-1 | . | TRBV30 | .
TGTGCCTGGATACCCGGGACAGGGGGCGGGAACACTGAAGCTTTCTTT | CAWIPGTGGGNTEAFF | TRBJ1-1 | . | TRBV30 | TRBD1
TGTGCCAGCAGCTTGCACTACTACGAGCAGTACTTC | CASSLHYYEQYF | TRBJ2-7 | few | TRBV7-2 | .
TGTGCCAGCAGTTACATGGGGCCGGGCTCCTACGAGCAGTACTTC | CASSYMGPGSYEQYF | TRBJ2-7 | . | TRBV6-6 | .
TGTGCCAGCAGTTCCTACGGATCCCAGGGGGCTAACTATGGCTACACCTTC | CASSSYGSQGANYGYTF | TRBJ1-2 | . | TRBV27 | TRBD1
TGCGCCAGCAGCTCAGAGGTCACAGATACGCAGTATTTT | CASSSEVTDTQYF | TRBJ2-3 | . | TRBV5-1 | .
TGTGCCAGCAGAGAGCAGATCGCTACAGTCATGCAAGATACGCAGTATTTT | CASREQIATVMQDTQYF | TRBJ2-3 | . | TRBV21-1 | .
TGTGCCAGCAGGTGGGGAGACAAAGCTAACTATGGCTACACCTTC | CASRWGDKANYGYTF | TRBJ1-2 | once | TRBV6-5 | .
TGTGCCAGTAGTATCGGCGGGGCCCCCTACGAGCAGTACTTC | CASSIGGAPYEQYF | TRBJ2-7 | . | TRBV19 | .
TGTGCCAGCAGCATCGGGCTAGCGCTCTTAAGGGATACGCAGTATTTT | CASSIGLALLRDTQYF | TRBJ2-3 | . | TRBV7-6 | .
TGTGCCAGCAGCTTGTTTGATTTTCGCAGGGGACAATATAATTCACCCCTCCACTTT | CASSLFDFRRGQYNSPLHF | TRBJ1-6 | . | TRBV5-5 | .
TGTGCCAGTAGTATAGATCCGCCAGTCTCCTACAATGAGCAGTTCTTC | CASSIDPPVSYNEQFF | TRBJ2-1 | . | TRBV19 | .
TGTGCCAGCACCGTAAGAAGGGGCCATGGAAACACCATATATTTT | CASTVRRGHGNTIYF | TRBJ1-3 | once | TRBV6-1 | .
TGCGCCAGCAGTCCCCAGCGGGAGGGTACCGGGGAGCTGTTTTTT | CASSPQREGTGELFF | TRBJ2-2 | . | TRBV10-1 | TRBD2
TGTGCCAGTAGTTTACTCCTACTCAGGGCCAGTCAGCCCCAGCATTTT | CASSLLLLRASQPQHF | TRBJ1-5 | . | TRBV19 | .